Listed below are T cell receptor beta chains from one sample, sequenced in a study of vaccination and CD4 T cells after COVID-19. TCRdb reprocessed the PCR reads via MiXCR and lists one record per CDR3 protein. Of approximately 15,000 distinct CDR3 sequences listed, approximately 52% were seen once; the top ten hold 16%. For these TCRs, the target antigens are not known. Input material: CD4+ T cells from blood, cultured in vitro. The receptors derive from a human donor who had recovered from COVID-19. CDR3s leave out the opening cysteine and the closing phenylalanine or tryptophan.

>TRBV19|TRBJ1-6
ASRATSFQDSPLH
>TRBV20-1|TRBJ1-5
SAIFLGNSNQPQH
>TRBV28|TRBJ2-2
ASSEYGVIRELF
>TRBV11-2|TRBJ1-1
ASSLTGMVGTEAF
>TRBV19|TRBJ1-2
ASSTTKRTGGSGYT
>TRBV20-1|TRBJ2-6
SARVHRFSGANVLT
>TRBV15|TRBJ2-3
ATSSLGQSTDTQY
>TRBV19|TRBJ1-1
ASSIDGRGTEAF
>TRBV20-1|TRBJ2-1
SARDGGTGNNEQF
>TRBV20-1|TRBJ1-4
SALTGEKLF
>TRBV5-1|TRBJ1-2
ASSLGQPGGYGYT
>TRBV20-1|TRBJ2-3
SAGLAEDPDTQY
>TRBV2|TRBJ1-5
ASMRSQNNQPQH
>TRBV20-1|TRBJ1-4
SARLQGRNEKLF
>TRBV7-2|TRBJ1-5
ASSLGTGTRGPQH
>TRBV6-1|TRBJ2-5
ASSERGTKETQY
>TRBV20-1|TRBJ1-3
SAEVRDRGGNTIY
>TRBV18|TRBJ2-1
ASSELAGGNEQF
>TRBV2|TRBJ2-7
ASKTGRSSYEQY
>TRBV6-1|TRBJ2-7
ASSTTSGRPHEQY
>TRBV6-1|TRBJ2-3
ASMWAGADTQY
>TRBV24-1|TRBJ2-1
ATSAQTSGVSYNEQF
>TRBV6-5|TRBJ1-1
ASSYSTEAF
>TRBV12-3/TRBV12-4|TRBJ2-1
ASSPLEWGPYNEQF
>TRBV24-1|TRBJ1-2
ATSDLRGKGYT
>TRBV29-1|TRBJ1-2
SVRAGDGYT
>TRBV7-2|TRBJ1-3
ASSRQAISGNTIY
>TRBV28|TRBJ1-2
ASSSNFGGYT
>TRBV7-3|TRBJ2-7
ASSPLVPYEQY
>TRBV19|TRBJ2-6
ASSIGAGDILGANVLT
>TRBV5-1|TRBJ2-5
ASSEGAYQETQY
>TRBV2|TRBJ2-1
ASSEVLRGTAEQF
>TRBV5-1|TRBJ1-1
ASSLGPQGVYTEAF
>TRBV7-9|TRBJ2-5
ASSRTRTSGETQY
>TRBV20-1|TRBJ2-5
SARGGTAQETQY
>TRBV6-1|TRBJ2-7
ASSEVFLALPEQY
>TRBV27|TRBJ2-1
ASSISGSSYNEQF
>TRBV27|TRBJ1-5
ASSPRIYSNQPQH
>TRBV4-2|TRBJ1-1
ASSQASGTPNTEAF
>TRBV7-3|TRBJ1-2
ASSLSVFFLSGQGVRLYGYT
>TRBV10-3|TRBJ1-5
AISEQGFNQPQH
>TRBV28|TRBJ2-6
ASTKGAGANVLT
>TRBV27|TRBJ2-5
ASGRGVVETQY
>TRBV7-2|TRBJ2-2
ASSPSGRGNTGELF
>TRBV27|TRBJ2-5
ASRTQGGFQETQY
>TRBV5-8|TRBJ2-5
ATTILGSQETQY
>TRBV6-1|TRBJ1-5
ASSEEGTQPQH
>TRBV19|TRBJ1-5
ASSMGTGNQPQH
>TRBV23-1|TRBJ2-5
ASSRVAGGCETQY
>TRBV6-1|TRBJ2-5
ASSEGTGTARETQY
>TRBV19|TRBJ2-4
ASRGLRQEKNIQY
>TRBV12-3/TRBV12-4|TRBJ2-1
ASKGTSGHEQF
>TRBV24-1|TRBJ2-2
ATRTSGSLDTGELF
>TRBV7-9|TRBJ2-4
ASSRELNIQY
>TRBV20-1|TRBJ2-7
SASTSGRLDEQY
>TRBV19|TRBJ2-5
ASSRDRAETQY
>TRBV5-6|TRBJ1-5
ASSLAGVSRNQPQH
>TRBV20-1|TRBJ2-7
SATEEGWSYEQY
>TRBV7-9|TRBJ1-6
ASSLGGPLNTSPLH